The next 21 T cell receptor beta chains were all read from a single sample in a study of cytomegalovirus exposure and HLA in healthy donors. Researchers ran the PCR with 60 Vbeta and 13 Jbeta primers. Only in-frame clones appear in the TCRdb table, and some are missing; sequencing was by immunoSEQ multiplex PCR. The table records under 200,000 clones, about 86% of them present only once. Sequenced: PBMCs. These receptors came from a woman in her twenties or thirties in good health and CMV-seronegative.

The chain combines TRBV7-8 with TRBJ2-2; the match to TRBD1 covers 9 bases. Germline V lookup: CDR1 SGHVS, CDR2 FQNEAQ. The CDR3 contains 16 residues. Germline trimming cut 1 base from V and 6 bases from J; bases unmatched to any gene: 6. CDR3 nucleotide sequence: TGTGCCAGCAGCTTAGGACAGGGGGGGTTAGCCGGGGAGCTGTTTTTT. This sequence encodes CASSLGQGGLAGELFF.

This rearrangement joins TRBV18 to TRBJ1-1; TRBD1 is a possible D gene (5 bases). Per germline, CDR1 KGHSH and CDR2 LQKENI. V was shortened by 3 bases and J by 1 base, with 9 bases between the two germline ends. The CDR3 length is 14 residues. CDR3 sequence reads: CASSPGLQNTEAFF. In DNA form, the CDR3 reads TGTGCCAGCTCACCGGGACTCCAGAACACTGAAGCTTTCTTT.

The chain recombines TRBV19 with TRBJ1-2; D call uncertain. Trimming took off 0 bases at V and 8 bases at J, with 10 bases between the two ends. The CDR3 runs 13 residues. CDR1 LNHDA and CDR2 SQIVND come from the germline V gene (reference sequence). The DNA for the CDR3 is TGTGCCAGTAGTATAGATCTCTGGCGGGGCTACACCTTC. Encoded protein: CASSIDLWRGYTF.

The chain recombines TRBV14 with TRBJ1-1, with 8 bases matching TRBD1. Trimming removed 1 base from V and 7 bases from J; junction bases left unmatched: 11. The germline V gene encodes CDR1 SGHDN and CDR2 FVKESK. The CDR3 covers 16 residues. The CDR3 bases are TGTGCCAGCAGCCAAGCTTTGGACAGGGCGGTTGATGAAGCTTTCTTT. Protein sequence: CASSQALDRAVDEAFF.

This chain joins TRBV28 and TRBJ2-1, with D possibly TRBD2 on 7 matching bases. Germline assignment: CDR1 MDHEN and CDR2 SYDVKM. The CDR3 consists of 15 residues. V was shortened by 3 bases and J by 12 bases, with 21 bases between the two germline ends. CDR3 DNA sequence: TGTGCCAGCAGTTTCGCGGGGGCCTCGGCGATGAGGCAGTTCTTC. This sequence encodes CASSFAGASAMRQFF.

The gene calls are TRBV6-1 and TRBJ2-7; 12 bases fit TRBD2. The junction had 9 bases not matched to a gene; V was cut back by 10 bases and J by 5 bases. Germline CDR1 and CDR2: MNHNS and SASEGT. The CDR3 extends over 14 amino acids. CDR3 nucleotides: TGTGCCACCATGCTAGCGGGGGGGCCCCACGAGCAGTACTTC. It codes for CATMLAGGPHEQYF.

The J gene is TRBJ1-6, the V gene TRBV28; tentatively, D is TRBD1 (5 bases). The CDR3 is 14 residues long. Trimming removed 7 bases from V and 6 bases from J, with 13 bases in between. Per the germline V gene, CDR1 is MDHEN and CDR2 is SYDVKM. In DNA, the CDR3 is TGTGCCAGCACCCGACAGTTAGCTAATTCACCCCTCCACTTT. Amino acid sequence: CASTRQLANSPLHF.

The chain couples TRBV9 to TRBJ2-3; 11 bases fit TRBD2. CDR1 SGDLS and CDR2 YYNGEE come from the germline V gene. This CDR3 region has 16 residues. Germline trimming cut 0 bases from V and 3 bases from J; bases unmatched to any gene: 3. Here the CDR3 reads CASSVVGLAATDTQYF. The CDR3 DNA reads TGTGCCAGCAGCGTAGTGGGACTAGCGGCTACAGATACGCAGTATTTT.

V is TRBV19 and J is TRBJ2-2; TRBD1 agrees at 8 bases. Germline CDR1 LNHDA, CDR2 SQIVND (reference sequence). CDR3 size: 16 residues. V shed 4 bases and J 0 bases; nucleotides not matched to a gene: 4. The CDR3 protein is CASSTQGGSNTGELFF. CDR3 coding DNA: TGTGCCAGTAGTACACAGGGGGGATCGAACACCGGGGAGCTGTTTTTT.

In this sample, this clone turned up a few times. This sequence joins TRBV13 and TRBJ2-7; 9 bases match TRBD2. From germline, CDR1 is PRHDT and CDR2 FYEKMQ (reference sequence). The CDR3 contains 18 residues. J lost 0 bases, V lost 4 bases, and 13 bases had no gene match. CDR3 bases: TGTGCCAGCAGCTGTCGGGGCAGCGGGGGGCTCAGCTCCTACGAGCAGTACTTC. Encoded protein: CASSCRGSGGLSSYEQYF.

This clone was observed a single time. CDR3 DNA: TGTGCCAGCAGTGACCCGACAGGGCTCAACGAGCAGTACTTC. Residues: CASSDPTGLNEQYF. The V and J genes are TRBV2 and TRBJ2-5; TRBD1 aligns across 7 bases. Matching the DNA end better, TRBJ2-7 makes the J call doubtful. Germline V CDR1 and CDR2: SNHLY, FYNNEI. The CDR3 extends over 14 amino acids.

The rearrangement uses TRBV11-2 and TRBJ2-3; D unclear. The CDR3 has 12 residues. The germline CDR1 and CDR2 sequences are SGHAT and FQNNGV. V gave up 1 base and J gave up 4 bases, with 3 bases separating them. CDR3 protein: CASSLVADTQYF. The CDR3 DNA reads TGTGCCAGCAGCTTAGTAGCAGATACGCAGTATTTT. The full variable domain, completed using reference TRBV11-2 and TRBJ2-3, is EAGVAQSPRYKIIEKRQSVAFWCNPISGHATLYWYQQILGQGPKLLIQFQNNGVVDDSQLPKDRFSAERLKGVDSTLKIQPAKLEDSAVYLCASSLVADTQYFGPGTRLTVL.

V gene TRBV6-1 combines with J gene TRBJ2-5, with D tentatively TRBD1 (6 bases). Germline V gene lookup returns CDR1 MNHNS and CDR2 SASEGT. The CDR3 length is 13 residues. Trimming shortened V by 8 bases and J by 2 bases, and 12 bases separated the two germline ends. The CDR3 is CASQDRNQETQYF. Here the CDR3 DNA reads TGTGCCAGCCAAGACAGGAATCAAGAGACCCAGTACTTC.

CDR3: CASSPLGGDITDTQYF. In DNA form, the CDR3 reads TGTGCCAGCAGTCCCCTCGGGGGGGACATCACAGATACGCAGTATTTT. The genes are TRBV28 and TRBJ2-3; 8 bases match TRBD2. Germline CDR1 MDHEN, CDR2 SYDVKM. There are 16 residues in the CDR3. The ends lost 5 bases at V and 2 bases at J; junction bases unmatched: 9.

This chain joins TRBV5-6 and TRBJ2-4, with D possibly TRBD1 on 7 matching bases. V was cut by 3 bases and J by 3 bases, with 16 bases left in between. CDR1 is SGHDT, CDR2 YYEEEE, per germline. The CDR3 covers 16 residues. The DNA of the CDR3 is TGTGCCAGCAGCTCAGCCGGGACAGCGGGCAAAAACATTCAGTACTTC. It encodes CASSSAGTAGKNIQYF. Filled out from reference TRBV5-6 and TRBJ2-4, the complete variable domain reads DAGVTQSPTHLIKTRGQQVTLRCSPKSGHDTVSWYQQALGQGPQFIFQYYEEEERQRGNFPDRFSGHQFPNYSSELNVNALLLGDSALYLCASSSAGTAGKNIQYFGAGTRLSVL.

The V gene is TRBV9, the J gene TRBJ1-2, with TRBD1 matching over 9 bases. The CDR3 runs 13 residues. Germline lookup yields CDR1 SGDLS and CDR2 YYNGEE. The junction had 3 bases not matched to a gene; V was cut back by 4 bases and J by 5 bases. CDR3 sequence: CASSTTGGYGYTF. The CDR3 bases are TGTGCCAGCAGCACGACAGGGGGATATGGCTACACCTTC. Full variable domain (outside the CDR3, taken from reference TRBV9 and TRBJ1-2): DSGVTQTPKHLITATGQRVTLRCSPRSGDLSVYWYQQSLDQGLQFLIQYYNGEERAKGNILERFSAQQFPDLHSELNLSSLELGDSALYFCASSTTGGYGYTFGSGTRLTVV.

There are a few counts of this clone. This chain links TRBV27 with TRBJ2-1; maybe TRBD2 (6 bases). The CDR3 extends over 16 amino acids. V was cut by 5 bases and J by 2 bases, with 16 bases left in between. Germline V gene lookup returns CDR1 MNHEY and CDR2 SMNVEV (reference sequence). The CDR3 protein is CASSRPGTPTYNEQFF. DNA for the CDR3: TGTGCCAGCAGTCGCCCCGGGACTCCAACCTACAATGAGCAGTTCTTC.

The chain recombines TRBV2 with TRBJ1-5, with a weak D call TRBD1 (5 bases). Trimming left V 7 bases short and J 2 bases short, with 15 bases between. The CDR3 is made up of 15 amino acids. The V gene's germline CDR1 is SNHLY and CDR2 FYNNEI. CDR3 DNA: TGTGCCAGCACTAGGGAAGGGGTGGGCAATCAGCCCCAGCATTTT. Residues: CASTREGVGNQPQHF.

The chain combines TRBV11-2 with TRBJ2-7; no clear D. This CDR3 spans 14 amino acids. Germline V gene data show CDR1 as SGHAT and CDR2 as FQNNGV. The V gene lost 5 bases and the J gene lost 6 bases, with 17 bases spanning the gap. The DNA for the CDR3 is TGTGCCAGCAGCCCGCCACTCGCGGCTGGCGAGCAGTACTTC. Translation: CASSPPLAAGEQYF.

This chain connects TRBV28 to TRBJ1-1; no firm D call. CDR1 and CDR2 (germline): MDHEN, SYDVKM. The CDR3 loop spans 13 amino acids. Trimming took off 5 bases at V and 5 bases at J, with 12 bases between the two ends. Written as DNA, the CDR3 is TGTGCCAGCAGTCAGACAAGGTGGACTGAAGCTTTCTTT. Translation: CASSQTRWTEAFF.

The V call is TRBV9, the J call TRBJ2-1; the D is unclear. Per germline, CDR1 SGDLS and CDR2 YYNGEE. The CDR3 length is 13 residues. V gave up 3 bases and J gave up 10 bases, with 14 bases separating them. In DNA form, the CDR3 reads TGTGCCAGCAGCGAGGCTCCGGGTCGCGAGCAGTTCTTC. This sequence encodes CASSEAPGREQFF.